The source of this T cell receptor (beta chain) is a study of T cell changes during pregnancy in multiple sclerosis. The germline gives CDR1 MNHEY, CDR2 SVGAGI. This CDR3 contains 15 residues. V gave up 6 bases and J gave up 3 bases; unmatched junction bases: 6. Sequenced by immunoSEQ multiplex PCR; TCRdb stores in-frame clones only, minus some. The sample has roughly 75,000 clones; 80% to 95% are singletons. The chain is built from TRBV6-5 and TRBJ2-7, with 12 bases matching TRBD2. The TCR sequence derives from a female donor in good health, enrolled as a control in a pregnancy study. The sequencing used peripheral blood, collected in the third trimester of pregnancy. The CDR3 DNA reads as TGTGCCAGCAGGGACGGGACTAGCGGGTTCTACGAGCAGTACTTC. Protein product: CASRDGTSGFYEQYF.